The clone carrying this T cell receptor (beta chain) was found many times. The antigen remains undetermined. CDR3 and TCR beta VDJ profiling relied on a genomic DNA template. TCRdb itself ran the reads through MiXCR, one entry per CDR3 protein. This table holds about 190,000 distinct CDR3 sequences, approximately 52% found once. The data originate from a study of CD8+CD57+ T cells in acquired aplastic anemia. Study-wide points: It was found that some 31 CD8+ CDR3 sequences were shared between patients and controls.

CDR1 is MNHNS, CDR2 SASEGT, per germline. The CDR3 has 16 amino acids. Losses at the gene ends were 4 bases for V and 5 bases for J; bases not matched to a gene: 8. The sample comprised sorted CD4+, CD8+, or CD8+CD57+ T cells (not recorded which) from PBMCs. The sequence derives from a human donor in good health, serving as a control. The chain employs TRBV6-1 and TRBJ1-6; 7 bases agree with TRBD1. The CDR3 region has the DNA TGTGCCAGCAGTGCTCATAACAGGGGTAATAATTCACCCCTCCACTTT. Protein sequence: CASSAHNRGNNSPLHF.